This T cell receptor beta chain came from a study of human T cells and chemical hapten exposure. Whole-study context: Sensitization applied 2% DPC to around 2 cm by around 2 cm of upper inner arm skin.

Concerning this clonotype: No antigen is known for it.

TCRdb re-called the RACE reads with MiXCR, one entry per CDR3 protein. The top ten clones hold 2% to 3% of a sample with about 93,000 distinct CDR3 sequences, roughly 8.5% of them seen once. CDR1 is LGHDT and CDR2 is YNNKEL in the germline V gene (reference sequence). The CDR3 length is 15 residues. V shed 4 bases and J 5 bases; nucleotides not matched to a gene: 3. Study-wide results and limits: Sensitizing with DPC caused no change in TCRs above 1 in 1000 frequency. The count of PT1 expanded TCRs correlated positively with patch test score.

The time point is: pre-sensitization, week 0. This sample's treatment: therapeutic diphenylcyclopropenone sensitization with weekly scalp DPC. The chain has TRBV3-1 and TRBJ2-3, with 13 nucleotides matching TRBD2. The material sequenced was whole blood, taken in connection with sensitization to the hapten diphenylcyclopropenone (DPC). The clonotype originates from a man in his forties with alopecia areata. Some clones in this sample may be carry-over from other donors' samples. CDR3: CASSPTSGRVDTQYF. Here the CDR3 DNA reads TGTGCCAGCAGCCCCACTAGCGGGAGGGTAGATACGCAGTATTTT.